This entry features one TCR beta chain sequence. Its cognate antigen is unknown. This sample was included in a study of vaccination and CD4 T cells after COVID-19. The CDR3 is made up of 14 amino acids. Between the trimmed V and J ends, which lost 4 bases and 0 bases, there was a span of 7 bases. The assay that was used to sequence DNA from cultured CD4+ T cells was the Oncomine TCR Beta short-read assay. TCRdb independently ran MiXCR on the PCR reads; one entry per CDR3 protein. The table includes about 15,000 distinct CDR3 sequences, approximately 42% detected once. Treatment defined: approximately nine-day PBMC culture with coronavirus spike peptide pools or control peptides (ViraFEST assay). Expansion of antigen-specific T cells with peptide pools by ViraFEST preceded sequencing of TCRs. Per well, roughly 1.9 million PBMCs were cultured in the presence of approximately 9 IU/ml IL-2 and 8 to 10 ug/ml peptide pools.

The sample was cultured CD4+ T cells from blood. This clonotype was obtained from a human donor with COVID-19. V is TRBV23-1 and J is TRBJ1-5, with D hard to call. TRBV23-1 is flagged as an ORF with uncertain function. CDR3 coding DNA: TGCGCCAGCAGTCTAAGACATAGCAATCAGCCCCAGCATTTT. As protein: CASSLRHSNQPQHF.